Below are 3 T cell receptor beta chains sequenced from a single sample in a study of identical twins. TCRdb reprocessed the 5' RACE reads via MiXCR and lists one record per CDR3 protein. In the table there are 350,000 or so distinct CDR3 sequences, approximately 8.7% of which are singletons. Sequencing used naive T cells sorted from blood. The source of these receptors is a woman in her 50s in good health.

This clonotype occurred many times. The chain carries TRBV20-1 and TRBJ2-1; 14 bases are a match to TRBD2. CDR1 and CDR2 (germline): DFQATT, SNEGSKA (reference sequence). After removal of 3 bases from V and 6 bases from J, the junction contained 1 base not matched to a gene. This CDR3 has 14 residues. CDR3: CSARGLAGVNEQFF. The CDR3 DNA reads TGCAGTGCTAGGGGACTAGCGGGAGTCAATGAGCAGTTCTTC.

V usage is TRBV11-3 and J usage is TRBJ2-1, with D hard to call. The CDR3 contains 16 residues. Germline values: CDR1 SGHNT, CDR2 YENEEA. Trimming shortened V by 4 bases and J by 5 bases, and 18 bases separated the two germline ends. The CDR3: CASSCLEPACNNEQFF. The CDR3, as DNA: TGTGCCAGCAGCTGCCTAGAGCCGGCATGCAACAATGAGCAGTTCTTC.

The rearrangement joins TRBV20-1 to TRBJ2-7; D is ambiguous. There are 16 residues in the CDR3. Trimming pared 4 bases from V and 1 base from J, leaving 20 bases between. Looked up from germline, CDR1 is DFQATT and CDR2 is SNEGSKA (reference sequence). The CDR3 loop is CSATSRLEFLSYEQYF. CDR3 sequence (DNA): TGCAGTGCTACTTCTAGACTGGAATTTTTATCCTACGAGCAGTACTTC.